This T cell receptor beta chain was sequenced during a study of OX40 agonist ivuxolimab in advanced cancers. About the research overall: Hepatocellular carcinoma, melanoma, renal cell or head and neck cancer affected the dose-escalation patients. Study results and limitations: No determination was made of the antigen specificity of the expanded peripheral T cells. On average, CD8+ T cells showed a greater number of expanded clones than CD4+.

Method: immunoSEQ multiplex PCR; TCRdb's copy keeps in-frame clones and lacks some. This table holds more than 30,000 clones, 81% found once. In regard to this clone: What it binds is unknown.

Systemic immunosuppression or a history of autoimmune disease excluded patients. The receptor was isolated from an adult with an advanced solid tumor such as melanoma, head and neck, liver or kidney cancer. Sequenced material: CD4+ or CD8+ T cells sorted from blood, taken in a trial of the OX40 agonist ivuxolimab.

Written as DNA, the CDR3 is TGTGCCAGCAGCAGCAATCGAGAGACCCAGTACTTC. Translating it yields CASSSNRETQYF. V gene TRBV7-2 combines with J gene TRBJ2-5; no firm D call. Germline CDR1 and CDR2: SGHTA and FQGNSA. This CDR3 is built from 12 residues. V was cut by 5 bases and J by 4 bases, with 8 bases left in between.